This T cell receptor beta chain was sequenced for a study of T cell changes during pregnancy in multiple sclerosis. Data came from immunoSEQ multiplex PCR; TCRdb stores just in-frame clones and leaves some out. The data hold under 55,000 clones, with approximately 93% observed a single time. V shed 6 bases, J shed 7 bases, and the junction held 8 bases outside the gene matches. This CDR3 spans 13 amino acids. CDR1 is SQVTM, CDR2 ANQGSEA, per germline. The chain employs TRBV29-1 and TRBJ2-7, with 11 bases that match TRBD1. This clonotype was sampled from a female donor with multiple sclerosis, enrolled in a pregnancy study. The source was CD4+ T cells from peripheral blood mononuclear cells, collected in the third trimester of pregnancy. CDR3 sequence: CSVADRGLREQYF. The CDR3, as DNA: TGCAGCGTCGCGGACAGGGGGCTGAGGGAGCAGTACTTC.